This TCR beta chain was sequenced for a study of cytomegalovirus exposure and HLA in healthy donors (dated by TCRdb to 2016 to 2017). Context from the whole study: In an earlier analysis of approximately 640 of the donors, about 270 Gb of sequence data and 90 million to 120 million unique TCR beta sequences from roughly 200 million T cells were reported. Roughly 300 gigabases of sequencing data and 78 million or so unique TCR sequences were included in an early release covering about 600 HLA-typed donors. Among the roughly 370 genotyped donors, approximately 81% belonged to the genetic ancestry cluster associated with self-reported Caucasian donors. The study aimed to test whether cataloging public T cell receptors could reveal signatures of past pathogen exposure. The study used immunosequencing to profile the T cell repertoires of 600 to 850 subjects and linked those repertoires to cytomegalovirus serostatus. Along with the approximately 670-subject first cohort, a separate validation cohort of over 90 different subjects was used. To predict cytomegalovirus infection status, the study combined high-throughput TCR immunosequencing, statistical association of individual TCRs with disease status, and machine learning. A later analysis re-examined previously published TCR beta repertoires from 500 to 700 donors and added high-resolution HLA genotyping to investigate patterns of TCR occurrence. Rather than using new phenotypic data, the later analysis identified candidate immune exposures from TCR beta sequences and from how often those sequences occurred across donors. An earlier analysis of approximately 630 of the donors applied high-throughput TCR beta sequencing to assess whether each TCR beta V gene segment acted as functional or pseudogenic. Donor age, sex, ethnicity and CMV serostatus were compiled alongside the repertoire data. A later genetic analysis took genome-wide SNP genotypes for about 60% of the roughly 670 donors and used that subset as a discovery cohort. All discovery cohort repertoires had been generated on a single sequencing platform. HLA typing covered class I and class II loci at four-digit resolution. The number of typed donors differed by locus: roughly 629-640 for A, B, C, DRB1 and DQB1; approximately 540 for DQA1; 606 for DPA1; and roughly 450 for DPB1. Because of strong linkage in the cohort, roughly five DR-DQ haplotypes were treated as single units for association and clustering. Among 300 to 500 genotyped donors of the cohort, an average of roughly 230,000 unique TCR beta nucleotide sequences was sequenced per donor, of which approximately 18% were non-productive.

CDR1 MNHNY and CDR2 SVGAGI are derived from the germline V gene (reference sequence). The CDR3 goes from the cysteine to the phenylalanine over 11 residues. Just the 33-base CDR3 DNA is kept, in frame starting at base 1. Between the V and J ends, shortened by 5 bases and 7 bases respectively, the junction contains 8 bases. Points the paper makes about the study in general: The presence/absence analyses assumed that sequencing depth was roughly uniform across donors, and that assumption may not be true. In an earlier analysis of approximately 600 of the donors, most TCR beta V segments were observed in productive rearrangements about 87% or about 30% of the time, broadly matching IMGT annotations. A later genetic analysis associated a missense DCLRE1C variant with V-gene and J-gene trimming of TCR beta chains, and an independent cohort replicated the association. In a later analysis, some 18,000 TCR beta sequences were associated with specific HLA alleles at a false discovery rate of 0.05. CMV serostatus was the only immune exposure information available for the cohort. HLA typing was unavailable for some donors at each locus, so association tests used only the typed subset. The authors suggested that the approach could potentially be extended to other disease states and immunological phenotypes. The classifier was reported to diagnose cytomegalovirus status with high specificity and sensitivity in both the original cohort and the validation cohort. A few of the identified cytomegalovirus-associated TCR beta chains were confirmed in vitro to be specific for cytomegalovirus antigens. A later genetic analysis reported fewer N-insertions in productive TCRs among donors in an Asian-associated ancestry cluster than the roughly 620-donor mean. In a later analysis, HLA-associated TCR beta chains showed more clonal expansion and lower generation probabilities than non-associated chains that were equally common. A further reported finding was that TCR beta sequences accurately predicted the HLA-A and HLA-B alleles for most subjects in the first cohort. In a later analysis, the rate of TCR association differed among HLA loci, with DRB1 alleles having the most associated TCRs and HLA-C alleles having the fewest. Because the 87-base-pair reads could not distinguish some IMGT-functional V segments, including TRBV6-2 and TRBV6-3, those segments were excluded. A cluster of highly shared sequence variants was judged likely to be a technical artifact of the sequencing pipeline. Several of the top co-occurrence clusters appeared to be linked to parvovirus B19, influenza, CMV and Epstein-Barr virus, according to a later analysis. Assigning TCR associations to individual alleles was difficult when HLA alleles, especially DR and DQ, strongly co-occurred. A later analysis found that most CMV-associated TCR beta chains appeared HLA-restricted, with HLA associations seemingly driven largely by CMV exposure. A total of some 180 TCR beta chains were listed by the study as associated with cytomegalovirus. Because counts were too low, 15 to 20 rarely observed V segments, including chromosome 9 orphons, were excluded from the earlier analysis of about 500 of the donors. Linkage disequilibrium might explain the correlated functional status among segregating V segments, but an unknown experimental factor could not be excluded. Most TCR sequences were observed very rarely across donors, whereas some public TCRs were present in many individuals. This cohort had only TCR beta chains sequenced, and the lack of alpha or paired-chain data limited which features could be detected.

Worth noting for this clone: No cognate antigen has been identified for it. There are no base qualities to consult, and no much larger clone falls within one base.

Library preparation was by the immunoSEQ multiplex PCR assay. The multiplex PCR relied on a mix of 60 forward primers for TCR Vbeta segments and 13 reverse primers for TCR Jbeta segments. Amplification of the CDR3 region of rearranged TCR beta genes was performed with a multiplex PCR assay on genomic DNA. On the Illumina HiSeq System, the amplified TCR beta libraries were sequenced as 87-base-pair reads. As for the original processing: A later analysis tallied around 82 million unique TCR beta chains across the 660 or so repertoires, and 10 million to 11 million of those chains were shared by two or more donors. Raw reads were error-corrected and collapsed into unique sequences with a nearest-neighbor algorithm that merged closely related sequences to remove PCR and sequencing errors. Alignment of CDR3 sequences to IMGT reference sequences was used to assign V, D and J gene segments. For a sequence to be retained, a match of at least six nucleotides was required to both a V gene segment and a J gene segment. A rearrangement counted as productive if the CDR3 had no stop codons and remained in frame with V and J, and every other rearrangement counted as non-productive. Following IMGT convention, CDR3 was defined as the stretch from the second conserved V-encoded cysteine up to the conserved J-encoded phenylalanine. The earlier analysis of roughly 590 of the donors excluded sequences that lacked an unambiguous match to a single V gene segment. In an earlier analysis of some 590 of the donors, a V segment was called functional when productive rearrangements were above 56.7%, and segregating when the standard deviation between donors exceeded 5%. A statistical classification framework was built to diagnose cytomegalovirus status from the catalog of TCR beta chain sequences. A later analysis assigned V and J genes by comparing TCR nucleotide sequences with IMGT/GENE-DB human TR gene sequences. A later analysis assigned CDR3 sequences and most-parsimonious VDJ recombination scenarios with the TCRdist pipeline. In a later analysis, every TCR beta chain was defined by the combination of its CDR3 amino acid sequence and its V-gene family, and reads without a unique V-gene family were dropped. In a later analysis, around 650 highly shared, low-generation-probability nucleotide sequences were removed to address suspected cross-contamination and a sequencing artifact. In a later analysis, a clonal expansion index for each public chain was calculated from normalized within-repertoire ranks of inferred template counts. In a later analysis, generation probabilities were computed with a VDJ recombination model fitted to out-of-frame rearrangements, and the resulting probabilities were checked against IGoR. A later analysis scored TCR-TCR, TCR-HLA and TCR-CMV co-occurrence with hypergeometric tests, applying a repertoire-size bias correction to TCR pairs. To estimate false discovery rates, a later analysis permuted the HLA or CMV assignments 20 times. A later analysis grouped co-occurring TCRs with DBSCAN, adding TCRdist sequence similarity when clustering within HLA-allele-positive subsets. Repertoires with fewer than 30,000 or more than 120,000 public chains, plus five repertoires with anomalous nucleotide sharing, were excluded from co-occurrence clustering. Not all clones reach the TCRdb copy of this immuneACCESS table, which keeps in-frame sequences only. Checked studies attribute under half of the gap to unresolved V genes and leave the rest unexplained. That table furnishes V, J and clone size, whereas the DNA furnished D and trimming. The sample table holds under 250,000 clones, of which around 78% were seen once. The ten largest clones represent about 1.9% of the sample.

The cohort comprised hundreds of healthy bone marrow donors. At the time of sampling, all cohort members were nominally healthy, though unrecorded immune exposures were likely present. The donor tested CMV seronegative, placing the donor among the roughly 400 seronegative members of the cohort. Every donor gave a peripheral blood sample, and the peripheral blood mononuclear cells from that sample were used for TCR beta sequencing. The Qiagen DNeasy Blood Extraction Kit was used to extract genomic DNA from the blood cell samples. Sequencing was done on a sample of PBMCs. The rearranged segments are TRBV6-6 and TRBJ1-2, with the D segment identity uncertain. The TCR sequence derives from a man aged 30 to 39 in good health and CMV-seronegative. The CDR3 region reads CASSLDIGYTF. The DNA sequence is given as TGTGCCAGCAGTCTCGACATTGGCTACACCTTC.